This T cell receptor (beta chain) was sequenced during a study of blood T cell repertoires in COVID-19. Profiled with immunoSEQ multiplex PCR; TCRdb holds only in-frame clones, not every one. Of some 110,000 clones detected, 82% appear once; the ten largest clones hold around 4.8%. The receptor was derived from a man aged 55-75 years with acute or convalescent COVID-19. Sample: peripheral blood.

The CDR3 spells CASSPRTGDTQYF. DNA of the CDR3: TGTGCCAGTAGTCCAAGGACTGGAGATACGCAGTATTTT. The chain combines TRBV19 with TRBJ2-3; a weak D match, TRBD2 (5 bases). This CDR3 spans 13 amino acids. Trimming removed 5 bases at V and 5 bases at J, with 11 bases between. The germline CDR1 and CDR2 sequences are LNHDA and SQIVND (reference sequence).